The clone carrying this T cell receptor beta chain has a single count. TCRdb keeps only in-frame clones here, not all; method: immunoSEQ multiplex PCR. This table has about 100,000 clones, roughly 91% appearing once. Germline values: CDR1 KGHDR, CDR2 SFDVKD. The CDR3 contains 15 residues. V lost 0 bases and J lost 3, with 11 bases in between. The data belong to a study of blood T cell repertoires in COVID-19. In the study overall: COVID-19 samples from acute and convalescent phases originated in the United States, Italy and Spain. T cells, B-cell-depleted T cells, or PBMCs supplied cDNA or gDNA.

The sequencing sample was made of peripheral blood. This chain links TRBV24-1 with TRBJ2-7; D may be TRBD1 (5 bases). This TCR came from a human donor in a cohort sampled during active COVID-19. The CDR3 DNA follows: TGTGCCACCAGTGATTTGACAGGAACCATCTACGAGCAGTACTTC. It yields the protein CATSDLTGTIYEQYF.